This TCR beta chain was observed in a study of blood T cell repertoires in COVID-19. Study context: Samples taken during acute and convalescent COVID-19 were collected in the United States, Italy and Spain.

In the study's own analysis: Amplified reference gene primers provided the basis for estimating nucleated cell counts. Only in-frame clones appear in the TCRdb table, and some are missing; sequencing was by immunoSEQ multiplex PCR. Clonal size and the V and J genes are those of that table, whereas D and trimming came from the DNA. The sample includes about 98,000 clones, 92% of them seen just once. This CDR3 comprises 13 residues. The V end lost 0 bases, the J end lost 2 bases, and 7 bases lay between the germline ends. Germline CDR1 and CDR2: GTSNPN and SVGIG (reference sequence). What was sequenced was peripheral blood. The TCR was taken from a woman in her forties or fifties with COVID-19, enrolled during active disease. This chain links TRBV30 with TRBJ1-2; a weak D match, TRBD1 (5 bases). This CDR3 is CAWSVEGNYGYTF. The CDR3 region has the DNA TGTGCCTGGAGTGTGGAGGGGAACTATGGCTACACCTTC. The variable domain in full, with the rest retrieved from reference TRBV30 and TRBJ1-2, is SQTIHQWPATLVQPVGSPLSLECTVEGTSNPNLYWYRQAAGRGLQLLFYSVGIGQISSEVPQNLSASRPQDRQFILSSKKLLLSDSGFYLCAWSVEGNYGYTFGSGTRLTVV.